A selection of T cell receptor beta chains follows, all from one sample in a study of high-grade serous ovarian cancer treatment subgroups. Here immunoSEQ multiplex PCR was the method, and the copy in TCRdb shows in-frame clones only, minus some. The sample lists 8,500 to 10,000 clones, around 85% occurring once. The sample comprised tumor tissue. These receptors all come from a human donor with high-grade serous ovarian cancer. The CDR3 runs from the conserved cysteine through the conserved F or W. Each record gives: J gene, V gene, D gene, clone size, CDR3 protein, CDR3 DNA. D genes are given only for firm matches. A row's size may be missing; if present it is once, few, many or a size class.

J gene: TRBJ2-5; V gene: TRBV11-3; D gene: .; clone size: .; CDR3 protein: CASSLTAQETQYF; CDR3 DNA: TGTGCCAGCAGCTTGACAGCCCAAGAGACCCAGTACTTC
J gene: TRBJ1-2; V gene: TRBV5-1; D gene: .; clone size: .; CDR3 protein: CASSIQGYGYTF; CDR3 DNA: TGCGCCAGCAGCATACAGGGATATGGCTACACCTTC
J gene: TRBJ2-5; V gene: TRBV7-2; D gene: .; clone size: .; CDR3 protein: CASSPLTFGRQETQYF; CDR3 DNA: TGTGCCAGCAGCCCACTTACTTTCGGGCGCCAAGAGACCCAGTACTTC
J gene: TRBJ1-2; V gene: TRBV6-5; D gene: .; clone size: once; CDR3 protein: CASSYRGYNYGYTF; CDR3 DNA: TGTGCCAGCAGTTACAGGGGGTATAACTATGGCTACACCTTC
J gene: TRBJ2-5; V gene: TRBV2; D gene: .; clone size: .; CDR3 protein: CASSRDRGETQYF; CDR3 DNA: TGTGCCAGCAGTAGAGATCGCGGAGAGACCCAGTACTTC
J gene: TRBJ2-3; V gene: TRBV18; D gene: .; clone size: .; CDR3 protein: CASSPTMSTDTQYF; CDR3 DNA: TGTGCCAGCTCACCAACTATGAGCACAGATACGCAGTATTTT
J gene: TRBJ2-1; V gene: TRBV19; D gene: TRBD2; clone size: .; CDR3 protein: CASSKNLAGGFSYNEQFF; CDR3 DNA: TGTGCCAGTAGTAAAAATCTAGCGGGGGGGTTCTCCTACAATGAGCAGTTCTTC
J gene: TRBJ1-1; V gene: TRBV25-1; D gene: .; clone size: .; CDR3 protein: CASSTNFEAFF; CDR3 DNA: TGTGCCAGCAGTACCAACTTTGAAGCTTTCTTT
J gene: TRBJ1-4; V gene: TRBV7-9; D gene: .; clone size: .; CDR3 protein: CASRRQEGNEKLFF; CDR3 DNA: TGTGCCAGCAGACGACAGGAAGGAAATGAAAAACTGTTTTTT
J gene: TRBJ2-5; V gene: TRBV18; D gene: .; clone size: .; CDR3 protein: CASQQAGQETQYF; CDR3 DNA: TGTGCCAGCCAGCAGGCGGGGCAAGAGACCCAGTACTTC
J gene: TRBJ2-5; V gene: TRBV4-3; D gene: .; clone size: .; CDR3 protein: CASSQGIGETQYF; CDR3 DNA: TGCGCCAGCAGCCAAGGGATAGGAGAGACCCAGTACTTC
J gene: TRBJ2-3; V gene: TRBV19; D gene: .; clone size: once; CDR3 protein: CASSSLDGAYTHHTDTQYF; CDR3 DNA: TGTGCCAGTAGTTCCCTGGACGGTGCTTATACCCACCACACAGATACGCAGTATTTT
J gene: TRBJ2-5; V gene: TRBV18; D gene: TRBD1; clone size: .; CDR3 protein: CASSLQDRGYQETQYF; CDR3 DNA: TGTGCCAGCTCGCTACAGGACAGGGGGTACCAAGAGACCCAGTACTTC
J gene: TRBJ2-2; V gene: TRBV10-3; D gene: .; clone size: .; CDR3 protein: CAISVGTTGELFF; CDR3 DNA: TGTGCCATCAGTGTAGGGACCACCGGGGAGCTGTTTTTT
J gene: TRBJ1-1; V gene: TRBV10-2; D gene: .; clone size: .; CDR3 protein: CASSETSGDYTEAFF; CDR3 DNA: TGCGCCAGCAGTGAAACGTCGGGGGACTACACTGAAGCTTTCTTT
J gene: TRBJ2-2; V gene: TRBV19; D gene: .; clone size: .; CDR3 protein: CASMALASTGELFF; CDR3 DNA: TGTGCCAGTATGGCTCTAGCGAGCACCGGGGAGCTGTTTTTT
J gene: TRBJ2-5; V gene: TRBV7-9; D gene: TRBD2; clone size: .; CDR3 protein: CASSLAGGFQETQYF; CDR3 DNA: TGTGCCAGCAGCCTAGCGGGGGGGTTCCAAGAGACCCAGTACTTC
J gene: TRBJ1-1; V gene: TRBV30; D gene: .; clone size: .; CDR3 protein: CAWSSPNMGHTEAFF; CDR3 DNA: TGTGCCTGGAGTAGTCCGAACATGGGGCACACTGAAGCTTTCTTT
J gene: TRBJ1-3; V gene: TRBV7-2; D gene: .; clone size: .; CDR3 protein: CASSLWVTAGNTIYF; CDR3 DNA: TGTGCCAGCAGCTTATGGGTGACAGCTGGAAACACCATATATTTT
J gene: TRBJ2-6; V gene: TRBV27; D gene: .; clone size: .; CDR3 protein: CASKPGVGANVLTF; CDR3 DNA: TGTGCCAGCAAACCAGGGGTCGGGGCCAACGTCCTGACTTTC
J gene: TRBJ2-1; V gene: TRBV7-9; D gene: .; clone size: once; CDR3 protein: CASSLSRTSSYNEQFF; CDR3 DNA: TGTGCCAGCAGCTTGAGCCGGACGAGCTCCTACAATGAGCAGTTCTTC
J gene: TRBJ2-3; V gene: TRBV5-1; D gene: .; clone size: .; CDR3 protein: CASSLLTGPDTQYF; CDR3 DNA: TGCGCCAGCAGCTTGCTTACAGGGCCAGATACGCAGTATTTT
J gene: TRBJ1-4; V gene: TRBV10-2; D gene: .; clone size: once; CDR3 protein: CASSDIRGATNEKLFF; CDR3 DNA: TGCGCCAGCAGTGACATCCGGGGTGCAACTAATGAAAAACTGTTTTTT
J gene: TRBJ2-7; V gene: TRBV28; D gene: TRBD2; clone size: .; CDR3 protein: CASSPRLARIYEQYF; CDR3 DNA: TGTGCCAGCAGCCCTAGACTAGCGCGAATCTACGAGCAGTACTTC
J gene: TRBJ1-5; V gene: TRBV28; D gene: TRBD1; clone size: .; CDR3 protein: CASSLAGGHQPQHF; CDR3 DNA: TGTGCCAGCAGTTTAGCAGGGGGGCATCAGCCCCAGCATTTT
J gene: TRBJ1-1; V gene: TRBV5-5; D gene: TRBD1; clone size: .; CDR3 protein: CASSPRGVLTEAFF; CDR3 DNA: TGTGCCAGCAGCCCCAGGGGGGTTTTGACTGAAGCTTTCTTT
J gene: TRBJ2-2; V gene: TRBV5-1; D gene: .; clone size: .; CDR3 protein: CASSLPGALNTGELFF; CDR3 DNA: TGCGCCAGCAGCTTGCCGGGGGCGCTTAACACCGGGGAGCTGTTTTTT
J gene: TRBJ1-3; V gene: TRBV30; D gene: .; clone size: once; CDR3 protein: CAWSPGGNGNTIYF; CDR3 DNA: TGTGCCTGGAGTCCGGGGGGGAATGGAAACACCATATATTTT
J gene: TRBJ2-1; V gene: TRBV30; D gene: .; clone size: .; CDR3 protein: CAWTSESYNEQFF; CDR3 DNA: TGTGCCTGGACTAGCGAGTCCTACAATGAGCAGTTCTTC
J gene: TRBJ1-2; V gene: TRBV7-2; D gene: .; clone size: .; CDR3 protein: CASSLGRRYGYTF; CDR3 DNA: TGTGCCAGCAGCTTAGGACGGCGCTATGGCTACACCTTC
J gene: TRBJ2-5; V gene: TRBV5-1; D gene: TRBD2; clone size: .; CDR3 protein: CASSYLAGGGETQYF; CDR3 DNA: TGCGCCAGCTCCTATCTTGCGGGGGGCGGGGAGACCCAGTACTTC
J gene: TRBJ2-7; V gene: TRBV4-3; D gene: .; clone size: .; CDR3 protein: CASSRASGLSYEQYF; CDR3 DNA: TGCGCCAGCAGCAGGGCTTCGGGTCTCTCCTACGAGCAGTACTTC
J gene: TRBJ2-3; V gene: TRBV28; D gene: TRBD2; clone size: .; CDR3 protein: CASSPPGGQGTDTQYF; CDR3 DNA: TGTGCCAGCAGTCCCCCGGGGGGGCAAGGCACAGATACGCAGTATTTT
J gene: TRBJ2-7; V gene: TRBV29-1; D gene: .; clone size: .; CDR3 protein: CSVAQASYEQYF; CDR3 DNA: TGCAGCGTTGCCCAGGCCTCCTACGAGCAGTACTTC
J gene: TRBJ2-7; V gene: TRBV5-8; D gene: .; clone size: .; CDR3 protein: CASSLLASGGEQYF; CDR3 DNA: TGTGCCAGCAGCTTGCTGGCGTCCGGCGGCGAGCAGTACTTC
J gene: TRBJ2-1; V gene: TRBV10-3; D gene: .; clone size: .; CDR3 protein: CAISGNSNEQFF; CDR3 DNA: TGTGCCATCAGTGGAAACAGCAATGAGCAGTTCTTC
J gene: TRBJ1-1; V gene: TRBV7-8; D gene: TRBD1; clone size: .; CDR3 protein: CASSRQGAIPLNTEAFF; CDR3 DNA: TGTGCCAGCAGCCGACAGGGGGCGATCCCCTTAAACACTGAAGCTTTCTTT
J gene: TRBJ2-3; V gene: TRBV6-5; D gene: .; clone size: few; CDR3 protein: CASSYSMETDTQYF; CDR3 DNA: TGTGCCAGCAGTTACAGTATGGAGACAGATACGCAGTATTTT
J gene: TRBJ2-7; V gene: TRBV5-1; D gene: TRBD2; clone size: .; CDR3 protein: CASSLGGTSGRAYEQYF; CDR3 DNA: TGCGCCAGCAGCTTGGGAGGGACTAGCGGGAGGGCCTACGAGCAGTACTTC
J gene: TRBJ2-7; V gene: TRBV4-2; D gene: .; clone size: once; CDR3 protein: CASSQAVSSSTEQYF; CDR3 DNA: TGTGCCAGCAGCCAAGCCGTGTCCAGTTCGACCGAGCAGTACTTC
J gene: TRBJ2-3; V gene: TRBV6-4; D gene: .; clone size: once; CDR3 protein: CASSPSGALTDTQYF; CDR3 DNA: TGTGCCAGCAGTCCCTCAGGGGCTCTCACAGATACGCAGTATTTT
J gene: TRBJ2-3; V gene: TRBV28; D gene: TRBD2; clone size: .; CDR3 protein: CASSLWASGGDTQYF; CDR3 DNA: TGTGCCAGCAGTTTATGGGCTAGCGGGGGAGATACGCAGTATTTT
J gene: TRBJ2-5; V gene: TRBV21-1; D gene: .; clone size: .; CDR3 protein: CASEGLAGGLGETQYF; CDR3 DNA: TGTGCCAGCGAGGGACTAGCGGGAGGCCTGGGGGAGACCCAGTACTTC
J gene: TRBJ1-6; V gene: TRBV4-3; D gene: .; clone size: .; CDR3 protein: CASRQGDFNSPLHF; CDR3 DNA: TGCGCCAGCAGACAGGGAGATTTTAATTCACCCCTCCACTTT
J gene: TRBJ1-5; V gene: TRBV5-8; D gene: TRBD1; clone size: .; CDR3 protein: CASSIRDRGFQPQHF; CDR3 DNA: TGTGCCAGCAGCATCCGGGACAGGGGTTTTCAGCCCCAGCATTTT
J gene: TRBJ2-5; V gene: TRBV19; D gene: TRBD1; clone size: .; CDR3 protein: CASSPQGAETQYF; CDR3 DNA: TGTGCCAGTAGTCCTCAGGGGGCGGAGACCCAGTACTTC
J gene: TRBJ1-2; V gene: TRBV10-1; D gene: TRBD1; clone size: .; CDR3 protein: CASNRGTGGPYGYTF; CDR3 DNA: TGCGCCAGCAACCGAGGGACAGGGGGCCCCTATGGCTACACCTTC
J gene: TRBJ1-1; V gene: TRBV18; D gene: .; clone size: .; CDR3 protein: CASSPSGGNGVAAFF; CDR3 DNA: TGTGCCAGCTCACCCTCGGGGGGGAACGGAGTCGCAGCTTTCTTT
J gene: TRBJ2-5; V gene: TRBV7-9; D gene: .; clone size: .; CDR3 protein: CASSLLSGRGRRETQYF; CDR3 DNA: TGTGCCAGCAGCTTACTCAGTGGCAGGGGGAGGCGAGAGACCCAGTACTTC
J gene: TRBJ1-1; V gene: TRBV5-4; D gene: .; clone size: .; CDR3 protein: CASSLVKGTRANTEAFF; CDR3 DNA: TGTGCCAGCAGCTTGGTCAAGGGGACGAGAGCGAACACTGAAGCTTTCTTT
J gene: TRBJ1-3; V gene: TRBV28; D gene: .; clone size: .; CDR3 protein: CASSQGGNTIYF; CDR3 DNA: TGTGCCAGCAGTCAGGGCGGAAACACCATATATTTT
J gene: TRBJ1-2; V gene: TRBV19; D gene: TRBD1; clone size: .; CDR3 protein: CASSMGQGTNGYTF; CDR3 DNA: TGTGCCAGTAGTATGGGACAGGGGACGAATGGCTACACCTTC
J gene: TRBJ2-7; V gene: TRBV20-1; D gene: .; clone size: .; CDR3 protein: CSARGGYEQYF; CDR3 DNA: TGCAGTGCTAGGGGGGGCTACGAGCAGTACTTC
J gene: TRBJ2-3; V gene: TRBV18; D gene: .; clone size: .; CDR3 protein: CASSLQIDVGTDTQYF; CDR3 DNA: TGTGCCAGCTCACTCCAGATAGACGTGGGGACAGATACGCAGTATTTT
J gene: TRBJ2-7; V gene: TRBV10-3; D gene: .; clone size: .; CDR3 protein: CAISLDRSYEQYF; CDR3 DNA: TGTGCCATCAGTCTCGACAGATCCTACGAGCAGTACTTC
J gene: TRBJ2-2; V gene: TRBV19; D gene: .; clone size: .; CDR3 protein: CASSHWGWGNTGELFF; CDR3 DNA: TGTGCCAGTAGCCATTGGGGGTGGGGGAACACCGGGGAGCTGTTTTTT
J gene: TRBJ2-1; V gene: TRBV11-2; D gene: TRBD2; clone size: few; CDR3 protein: CASSLDHRLAGDYNEQFF; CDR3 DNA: TGTGCCAGCAGCTTAGATCACCGACTAGCGGGAGACTACAATGAGCAGTTCTTC
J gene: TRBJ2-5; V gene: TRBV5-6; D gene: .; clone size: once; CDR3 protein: CASSRDTYYQETQYF; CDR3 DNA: TGTGCCAGCAGCAGGGACACCTACTACCAAGAGACCCAGTACTTC
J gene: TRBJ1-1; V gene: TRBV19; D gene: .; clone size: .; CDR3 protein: CASTTRGGVNTEAFF; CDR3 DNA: TGTGCCAGTACTACTCGGGGAGGAGTGAACACTGAAGCTTTCTTT
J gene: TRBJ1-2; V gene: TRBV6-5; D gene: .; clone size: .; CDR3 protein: CASSFVTDFNYGYTF; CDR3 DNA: TGTGCCAGCAGTTTCGTGACAGATTTCAACTATGGCTACACCTTC